This T cell receptor (beta chain) was recovered during a study of tissue T cells after allogeneic stem cell transplantation. Libraries were prepared by immunoSEQ multiplex PCR; TCRdb keeps only in-frame clonotypes and omits some of them. The repertoire holds more than 9,000 clones, 70% seen once, with approximately 15% in the top ten. This clone has a single count. CDR1 ENHRY and CDR2 SYGVKD come from the germline V gene. Trimming left V 7 bases short and J 1 base short, with 10 bases between. The CDR3 runs to 13 residues. This receptor was identified in a woman aged 18 to 55 with breast cancer. Specimen: tissue from the right colon, collected at autopsy. The rearrangement links TRBV10-3 to TRBJ1-1; D is possibly TRBD1 (6 bases). The CDR3 DNA reads as TGTGCCATCAAGGGGGGACAGAACACTGAAGCTTTCTTT. Protein product: CAIKGGQNTEAFF.